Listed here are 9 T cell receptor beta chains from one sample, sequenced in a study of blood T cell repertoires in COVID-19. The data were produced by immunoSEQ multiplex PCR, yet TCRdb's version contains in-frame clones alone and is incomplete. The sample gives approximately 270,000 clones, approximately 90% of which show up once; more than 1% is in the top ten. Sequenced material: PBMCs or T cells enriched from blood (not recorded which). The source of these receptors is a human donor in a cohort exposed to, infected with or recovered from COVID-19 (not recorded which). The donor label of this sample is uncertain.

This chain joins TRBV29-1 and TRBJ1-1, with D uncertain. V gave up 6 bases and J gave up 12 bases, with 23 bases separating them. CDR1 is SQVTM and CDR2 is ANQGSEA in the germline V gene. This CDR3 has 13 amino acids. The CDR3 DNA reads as TGCAGCGTGAGGGTGGGAGGCCCAAGTGGAACTTTCTTT. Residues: CSVRVGGPSGTFF. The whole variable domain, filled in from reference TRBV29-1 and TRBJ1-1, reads SAVISQKPSRDICQRGTSLTIQCQVDSQVTMMFWYRQQPGQSLTLIATANQGSEATYESGFVIDKFPISRPNLTFSTLTVSNMSPEDSSIYLCSVRVGGPSGTFFGQGTRLTVV.

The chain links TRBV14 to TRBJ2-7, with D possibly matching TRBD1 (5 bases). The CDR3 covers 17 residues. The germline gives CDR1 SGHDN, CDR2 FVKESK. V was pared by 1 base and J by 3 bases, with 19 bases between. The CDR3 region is CASSQVSLITGHYEQYF. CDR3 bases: TGTGCCAGCAGCCAAGTAAGCCTTATCACAGGCCACTACGAGCAGTACTTC.

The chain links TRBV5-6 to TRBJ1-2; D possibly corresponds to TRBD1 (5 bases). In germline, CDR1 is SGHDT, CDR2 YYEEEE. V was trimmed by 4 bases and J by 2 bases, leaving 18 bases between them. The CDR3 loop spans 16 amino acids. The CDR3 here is CASSLGQGQRNYGYTF. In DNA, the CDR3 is TGTGCCAGCAGCCTGGGGCAGGGCCAACGGAACTATGGCTACACCTTC.

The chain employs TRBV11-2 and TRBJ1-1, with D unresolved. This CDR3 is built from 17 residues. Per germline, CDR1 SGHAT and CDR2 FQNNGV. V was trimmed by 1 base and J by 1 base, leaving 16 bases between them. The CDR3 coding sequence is TGTGCCAGCAGCTTAGGATCCCGGGGATCTCCGAACACTGAAGCTTTCTTT. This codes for CASSLGSRGSPNTEAFF. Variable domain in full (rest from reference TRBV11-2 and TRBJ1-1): EAGVAQSPRYKIIEKRQSVAFWCNPISGHATLYWYQQILGQGPKLLIQFQNNGVVDDSQLPKDRFSAERLKGVDSTLKIQPAKLEDSAVYLCASSLGSRGSPNTEAFFGQGTRLTVV.

CDR3 nucleotide sequence: TGTGCCAGCAGCGTAGCTTGGGGGCTAAACACCGGGGAGCTGTTTTTT. It specifies CASSVAWGLNTGELFF. This chain joins TRBV9 and TRBJ2-2, with D possibly matching TRBD1 (6 bases). V dropped 0 bases and J dropped 2 bases, with 11 bases sitting between them. Germline V gene data show CDR1 as SGDLS and CDR2 as YYNGEE. The CDR3 has 16 residues.

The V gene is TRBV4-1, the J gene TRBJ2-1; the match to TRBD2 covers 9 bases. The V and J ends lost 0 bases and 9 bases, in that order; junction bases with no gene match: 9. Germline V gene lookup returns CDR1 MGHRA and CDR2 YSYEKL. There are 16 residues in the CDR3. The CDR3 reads CASSQERSLAGFEQFF. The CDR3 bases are TGCGCCAGCAGCCAAGAACGATCACTAGCGGGTTTTGAGCAGTTCTTC.

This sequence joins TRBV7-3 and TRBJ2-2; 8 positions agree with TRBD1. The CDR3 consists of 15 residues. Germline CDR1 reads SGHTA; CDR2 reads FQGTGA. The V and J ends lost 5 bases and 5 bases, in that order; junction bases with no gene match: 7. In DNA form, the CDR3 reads TGTGCCAGCAGCCCTGGGACAGGAGGAACCGGGGAGCTGTTTTTT. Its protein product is CASSPGTGGTGELFF.

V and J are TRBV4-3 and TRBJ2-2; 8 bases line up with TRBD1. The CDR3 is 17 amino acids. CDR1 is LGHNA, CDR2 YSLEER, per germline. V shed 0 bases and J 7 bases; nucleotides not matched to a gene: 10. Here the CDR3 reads CASSQDWQGALGGELFF. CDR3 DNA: TGCGCCAGCAGCCAAGATTGGCAGGGGGCCCTAGGCGGGGAGCTGTTTTTT.

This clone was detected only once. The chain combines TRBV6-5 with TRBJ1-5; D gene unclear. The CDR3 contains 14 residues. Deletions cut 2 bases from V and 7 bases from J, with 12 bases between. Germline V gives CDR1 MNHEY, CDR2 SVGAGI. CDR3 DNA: TGTGCCAGCAGTTACGAGGAGGTAGGCCAGCCCCAGCATTTT. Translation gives CASSYEEVGQPQHF.